This is a list of T cell receptor beta chains from one sample in a study of cytomegalovirus exposure and HLA in healthy donors. Sequencing used immunoSEQ multiplex PCR; TCRdb keeps in-frame clones, though not all of them. The sample holds roughly 140,000 clones, around 79% seen once. Source material: PBMCs. These receptors all come from a man in his late teens or twenties in good health and CMV-seronegative. CDR3s include the opening cysteine and the closing phenylalanine or tryptophan.

j_call v_call cdr3_aa
TRBJ1-2 TRBV19 CASTPGQSISYGYTF
TRBJ2-2 TRBV7-2 CASSFQRDRRAGELFF
TRBJ2-1 TRBV6-5 CASRPTSSSYNEQFF
TRBJ1-2 TRBV7-2 CASSLGGGGLNYGYTF
TRBJ2-2 TRBV11-3 CASSPSVGVATGELFF
TRBJ2-1 TRBV6-4 CASSDEVAGGYNEQFF
TRBJ2-2 TRBV9 CASGAAGGLAGELFF
TRBJ2-7 TRBV30 CAWSPGVYEQYF
TRBJ1-1 TRBV2 CASSESRVEAFF
TRBJ1-1 TRBV5-1 CASSPKGGQVNTEAFF
TRBJ2-7 TRBV4-3 CASSPGGSGSFPYEQYF
TRBJ2-7 TRBV4-1 CASSLTLGQTNYEQYF
TRBJ2-1 TRBV18 CASSPPGEVGYNEQFF
TRBJ2-7 TRBV27 CASSPASAGVEQYF
TRBJ2-7 TRBV7-9 CASSSRNSPGLTPRKQYF